The 10 T cell receptor beta chains reported below all come from one sample, sequenced in a study of blood T cell repertoires in COVID-19. Produced via immunoSEQ multiplex PCR; TCRdb's table is partial and in-frame only. The sample yields some 150,000 clones, 84% seen once. The sequenced material came from peripheral blood. The receptors here all came from a human donor in a cohort sampled during active COVID-19.

This sequence joins TRBV4-2 and TRBJ1-2; possibly TRBD1 for D (5 bases). Trimming left V 4 bases short and J 7 bases short, with 22 bases between. Germline lookup yields CDR1 LGHNA and CDR2 YNFKEQ. This CDR3 comprises 16 residues. The CDR3 region has the DNA TGTGCCAGCAGCCCCGCGGGGGACCAGGGCGGGGGTGGCTACACCTTC. Amino acid sequence: CASSPAGDQGGGGYTF.

The rearrangement uses TRBV3-1 (or the pseudogene TRBV3-2) and TRBJ1-4, with 8 nucleotides matching TRBD1. CDR1 and CDR2 (germline): LGHDT, YNNKEL (reference sequence). The CDR3 has 16 amino acids. With V trimmed by 4 bases and J by 3 bases, 7 bases remained unmatched. This CDR3 reads CASSPTTGVANEKLFF. The CDR3 bases are TGTGCCAGCAGCCCAACGACAGGGGTGGCTAATGAAAAACTGTTTTTT.

CDR3: CASSQSPAGELFF. The CDR3 DNA is TGCGCCAGCAGCCAATCCCCGGCCGGGGAGCTGTTTTTT. V and J are TRBV4-3 and TRBJ2-2; D gene uncertain. Trimming stripped 2 bases from V and 6 bases from J, with 7 bases between. The CDR3 spans 13 residues. The germline V gene has CDR1 LGHNA and CDR2 YSLEER.

V usage is TRBV7-9 and J usage is TRBJ2-5; 8 bases match TRBD1. This CDR3 contains 13 residues. Looked up from germline, CDR1 is SEHNR and CDR2 is FQNEAQ (reference sequence). The V gene end was trimmed by 6 bases and the J gene end by 2 bases; junction bases not matched to a gene: 2. The CDR3 sequence is CASRRQGQETQYF. CDR3 nucleotide sequence: TGTGCCAGCAGGCGACAGGGGCAAGAGACCCAGTACTTC.

The chain uses TRBV12-5 and TRBJ1-3; TRBD1 matches 7 bases. J lost 4 bases, V lost 5 bases, and 8 bases had no gene match. Germline lookup yields CDR1 LGHNT and CDR2 FRNRAP. The CDR3 consists of 15 residues. CDR3 amino acids: CASGPLGGGGNTIYF. The CDR3 bases are TGTGCTAGTGGTCCCCTTGGAGGGGGCGGAAACACCATATATTTT.

This chain's CDR3 is CASTPSRDRDTQYF. CDR3 nucleotides: TGTGCCAGCACCCCTTCCCGGGACAGGGATACGCAGTATTTT. The chain recombines TRBV28 with TRBJ2-3; 8 bases map to TRBD1. Trimming at V came to 7 bases and at J to 6 bases, leaving 9 bases not matched to a gene. Per germline, CDR1 MDHEN and CDR2 SYDVKM. This CDR3 has 14 residues.

A single count supports this clone. The chain recombines TRBV5-6 with TRBJ2-5, with D maybe TRBD2 (5 bases). The V and J ends lost 5 bases and 4 bases respectively, with 9 bases between them. Germline V gene data show CDR1 as SGHDT and CDR2 as YYEEEE. This CDR3 contains 12 residues. CDR3 amino acids: CASRGDSETQYF. In DNA, the CDR3 is TGTGCCAGCAGGGGAGACTCAGAGACCCAGTACTTC.

The V call is TRBV7-2, the J call TRBJ2-7, with 9 bases lining up with TRBD2. Germline trimming cut 5 bases from V and 4 bases from J; bases unmatched to any gene: 3. Germline V gene data show CDR1 as SGHTA and CDR2 as FQGNSA. The CDR3 is 13 amino acids. The CDR3 region has the DNA TGTGCCAGCAGCCTTCTAGCGGGGTACGAGCAGTACGTC. Translated: CASSLLAGYEQYV.

Note on this clone: One end of the junction is discordant with germline, which a read error may explain. In nucleotides, the CDR3 is TGTGCCAGCAGCATCGGACAGTCCTACAATGAACAGTTCTTC. Translation gives CASSIGQSYNEQFF. The chain is built from TRBV5-5 and TRBJ2-1; TRBD1 might be the D (6 bases). This CDR3 comprises 14 residues. The germline CDR1 and CDR2 sequences are SGHKS and YYEKEE (reference sequence).

The V and J genes are TRBV12-3 or TRBV12-4 and TRBJ2-5, with 7 bases lining up with TRBD1. The CDR3 extends over 12 amino acids. The V segment lost 6 bases and the J segment 5 bases; nucleotides outside the gene matches: 3. Here the CDR3 DNA reads TGTGCCAGCAGCCAGACAGGGGAGACCCAGTACTTC. As protein: CASSQTGETQYF.